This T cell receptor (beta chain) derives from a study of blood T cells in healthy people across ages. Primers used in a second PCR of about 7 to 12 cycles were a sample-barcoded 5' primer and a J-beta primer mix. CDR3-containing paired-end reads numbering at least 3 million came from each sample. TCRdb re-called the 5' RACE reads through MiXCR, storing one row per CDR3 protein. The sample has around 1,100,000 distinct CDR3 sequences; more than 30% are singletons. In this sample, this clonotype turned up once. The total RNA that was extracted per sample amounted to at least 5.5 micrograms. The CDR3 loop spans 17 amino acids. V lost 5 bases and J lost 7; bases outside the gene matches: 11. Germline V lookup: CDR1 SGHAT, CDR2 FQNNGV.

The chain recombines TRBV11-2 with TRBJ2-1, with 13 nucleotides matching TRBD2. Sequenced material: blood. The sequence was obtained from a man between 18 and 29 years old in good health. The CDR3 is CASSLTGTSGIGNEQFF. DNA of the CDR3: TGTGCCAGCAGCCTAACCGGGACTAGCGGGATTGGGAATGAGCAGTTCTTC.